The rows below give T cell receptor beta chains drawn from one sample of a study of cytomegalovirus exposure and HLA in healthy donors. The method was immunoSEQ multiplex PCR; TCRdb's version includes in-frame clones alone and lacks a portion of them. This table holds approximately 180,000 clones, about 79% found once. The sequenced material came from PBMCs. The source of these receptors is a middle-aged man in good health and CMV-seropositive. Both conserved end residues are part of each CDR3. Each record gives: J gene, V gene, CDR3 protein.

TRBJ2-1	TRBV6-6	CASSYQAYNEQFF
TRBJ1-4	TRBV18	CASSPRSTNEKLFF
TRBJ1-1	TRBV19	CASSIVRSTEAFF
TRBJ2-7	TRBV5-8	CASSHPWTGMFEQYF
TRBJ2-3	TRBV6-5	CASSWGRATDTQYF
TRBJ1-4	TRBV5-1	CASSTGRNNEKLFF
TRBJ1-3	TRBV7-3	CASSLTGAGNTIYF
TRBJ2-1	TRBV5-1	CASSRDTDNEQFF
TRBJ2-1	TRBV5-6	CASSLARVQYNEQFF
TRBJ2-1	TRBV9	CASSVEQGYNEQFF
TRBJ2-7	TRBV10-3	CAISESLGGTSEQYF
TRBJ2-1	TRBV14	CASSQLAGDRNEQFF
TRBJ2-5	TRBV7-2	CASSLGDSRTQYF
TRBJ2-3	TRBV29-1	CSVVSFNTDTQYF
TRBJ2-1	TRBV21-1	CASSTSGRGYNEQFF
TRBJ2-3	TRBV6-6	CASSYVAGYTDTQYF
TRBJ2-7	TRBV5-4	CASSQREATYEQYF
TRBJ2-3	TRBV9	CASSVVGGLAADTQYF
TRBJ2-5	TRBV5-1	CASSPGTGQETQYF
TRBJ2-7	TRBV6-1	CASSEEGGQSYEQYF
TRBJ1-5	TRBV28	CASSLGWTGGPGNQPQHF
TRBJ2-3	TRBV11-3	CASSWTSAPDTQYF
TRBJ2-5	TRBV2	CASSQGLAGAMDF
TRBJ1-4	TRBV2	CARNRGRSEKLFF
TRBJ2-4	TRBV27	CASSPGTGEAKNSQYF
TRBJ2-3	TRBV10-3	CAISESAAGGPHTQYF
TRBJ2-5	TRBV28	CASTMGGREETQYF
TRBJ1-1	TRBV27	CASSVGVGRTEAFF
TRBJ2-5	TRBV7-9	CASSLNSRETQYF
TRBJ1-5	TRBV19	CASSLRTAISNQPQHF
TRBJ2-3	TRBV19	CASSIGRRRGTDTQYF
TRBJ2-2	TRBV5-1	CASSASTGNRNTGELFF
TRBJ2-7	TRBV5-1	CASSTRTGFSYEQYF
TRBJ2-1	TRBV5-1	CASSLQGQRAYNEQFF
TRBJ2-7	TRBV6-6	CASSYSGGPQYEQYF
TRBJ2-5	TRBV5-1	CASSGEGETQYF
TRBJ1-5	TRBV19	CASNSWSLNQPQHF
TRBJ1-3	TRBV28	CASSLGQGNTIYF
TRBJ2-2	TRBV6-5	CASSYQGSNTGELFF
TRBJ2-4	TRBV9	CASSLEGYTKNIQYF
TRBJ2-7	TRBV11-2	CASSLVGQGSYF
TRBJ2-4	TRBV27	CASSVLAKNIQYF
TRBJ1-1	TRBV7-6	CASSTDRGTEAFF
TRBJ2-6	TRBV11-2	CASSFYRDSGANVLTF
TRBJ2-5	TRBV4-1	CASSQGLGRVQGQETQYF